These T cell receptor beta chains were read from a single sample in a study of CD8+ T cells in alopecia areata. Sequencing used immunoSEQ multiplex PCR; TCRdb keeps in-frame clones, though not all of them. The sample lists around 160,000 clones; 87% were seen once. Sequenced material: CD8+ T cells sorted from blood, taken at week 0. Receptors originate from a human donor with alopecia areata. Both conserved end residues are part of each CDR3. Fields, in order: D gene, J gene, clone size, V gene, CDR3 DNA, CDR3 protein. The D gene is left open where the match is weak. For some rows the clone size is stated as once, few or many, or as a class when expanded; others skip it.

D: .
J: TRBJ2-7
size: .
V: TRBV27
DNA: TGTGCCAGCAGGCGACAGGAACGCTACGAGCAGTACTTC
CDR3: CASRRQERYEQYF

D: .
J: TRBJ1-2
size: .
V: TRBV9
DNA: TGTGCCAGCAGCGTAGACGGGAACTATGGCTACACCTTC
CDR3: CASSVDGNYGYTF

D: .
J: TRBJ2-4
size: .
V: TRBV27
DNA: TGTGCCAGCAGTTTAAGCATAGAAAACATTCAGTACTTC
CDR3: CASSLSIENIQYF

D: .
J: TRBJ2-2
size: .
V: TRBV27
DNA: TGTGCCAGCAGTTTATCGCTCACCGGGGAGCTGTTTTTT
CDR3: CASSLSLTGELFF

D: .
J: TRBJ2-1
size: .
V: TRBV29-1
DNA: TGCAGCGTTGAAGGGCAGGGGATGGACAATGAGCAGTTCTTC
CDR3: CSVEGQGMDNEQFF

D: .
J: TRBJ2-2
size: .
V: TRBV6-6
DNA: TGTGCCAGCTGCCCCGGGCCCTTCGCCACTAGCGGGGAGCTGTTTTTT
CDR3: CASCPGPFATSGELFF

D: .
J: TRBJ1-2
size: .
V: TRBV15
DNA: TGTGCCACCAGCCTTTACGGGGAGGGGTATGGCTACACCTTC
CDR3: CATSLYGEGYGYTF

D: .
J: TRBJ2-7
size: .
V: TRBV27
DNA: TGTGCCACCGCTACCGGGAACAGTTCCTATTACGAGCAGTACTTC
CDR3: CATATGNSSYYEQYF

D: .
J: TRBJ2-1
size: .
V: TRBV9
DNA: TGTGCCAGCAGCGATGGTGGGGCCTCGTATGATGAGCAGTTCTTC
CDR3: CASSDGGASYDEQFF

D: .
J: TRBJ2-7
size: few
V: TRBV29-1
DNA: TGCAGCGTTGAAGGTGTCAAAGGGGTCTACGAGCAGTACTTC
CDR3: CSVEGVKGVYEQYF

D: .
J: TRBJ1-2
size: .
V: TRBV9
DNA: TGTGCCAGCAGCGCCGGGAAGGAGGGGGGCTACACCTTC
CDR3: CASSAGKEGGYTF

D: .
J: TRBJ1-2
size: .
V: TRBV14
DNA: TGTGCCAGCAGTCTCTGGGGCGGGGGCTATGGCTACACCTTC
CDR3: CASSLWGGGYGYTF

D: TRBD2
J: TRBJ2-5
size: .
V: TRBV30
DNA: TGTGCCTGGCGGCCCCCTCTAAGCCCGGGACTAGCAGAGACCCAGTACTTC
CDR3: CAWRPPLSPGLAETQYF

D: TRBD1
J: TRBJ2-1
size: once
V: TRBV5-6
DNA: TGTGCCAGCAGCTTAAAGGGACAGCCTTACAATGAGCAGTTCTTC
CDR3: CASSLKGQPYNEQFF

D: TRBD1
J: TRBJ2-1
size: .
V: TRBV5-4
DNA: TGTGCCAGCAGCTTCCGGGACAGAAATGAGCAGTTCTTC
CDR3: CASSFRDRNEQFF

D: TRBD1
J: TRBJ1-1
size: .
V: TRBV7-9
DNA: TGTGCCAGCAGCAAACAGGGGAGTACTGAAGCTTTCTTT
CDR3: CASSKQGSTEAFF

D: TRBD2
J: TRBJ2-1
size: .
V: TRBV4-1
DNA: TGCGCCAGCAGCCCATTCGGGGGGGACCACAATGAGCAGTTCTTC
CDR3: CASSPFGGDHNEQFF

D: .
J: TRBJ2-7
size: .
V: TRBV27
DNA: TGTGCCAGCAGTTTAGGGTCAACCTACGAGCAGTACTTC
CDR3: CASSLGSTYEQYF

D: .
J: TRBJ2-1
size: few
V: TRBV15
DNA: TGTGCCACCAGCAGAGAGCGACTAGTAAGGGGTGAGCAGTTCTTC
CDR3: CATSRERLVRGEQFF

D: TRBD1
J: TRBJ1-6
size: .
V: TRBV11-2
DNA: TGTGCCAGCAGCTTCGCCTATGACAGGGTAAACTCACCCCTCCACTTT
CDR3: CASSFAYDRVNSPLHF

D: TRBD2
J: TRBJ2-7
size: .
V: TRBV29-1
DNA: TGCAGCATTGAATCTCGGGGAGGGAAGGCAGGAACCTACGAGCAGTACTTC
CDR3: CSIESRGGKAGTYEQYF

D: .
J: TRBJ2-1
size: .
V: TRBV4-1
DNA: TGCGCCAGCAGCCAAGAACTCGGGTTTACCTACAATGAGCAGTTCTTC
CDR3: CASSQELGFTYNEQFF

D: TRBD2
J: TRBJ2-7
size: once
V: TRBV27
DNA: TGTGCCAGCAGTTTATACAGCGGGACCCCCTCCTACGAGCAGTACTTC
CDR3: CASSLYSGTPSYEQYF

D: .
J: TRBJ1-1
size: .
V: TRBV25-1
DNA: TGTGCCAGCAGAAGGGCCATGAACACTGAAGCTTTCTTT
CDR3: CASRRAMNTEAFF

D: .
J: TRBJ2-2
size: .
V: TRBV4-1
DNA: TGCGCCAGCAGCCAAGATCCGGGGGCCGGGGAGCTGTTTTTT
CDR3: CASSQDPGAGELFF

D: TRBD2
J: TRBJ2-3
size: .
V: TRBV29-1
DNA: TGCAGCGTCTGGGGGACTAGCGGAGGGCGGGACACAGATACGCAGTATTTT
CDR3: CSVWGTSGGRDTDTQYF

D: .
J: TRBJ1-1
size: once
V: TRBV9
DNA: TGTGCCAGCAGCGGACGAGGGGACGCGAACACTGAAGCTTTCTTT
CDR3: CASSGRGDANTEAFF

D: TRBD1
J: TRBJ2-7
size: .
V: TRBV9
DNA: TGTGCCAGCAGCGCCGCCGGGACAGGCTCCTACGAGCAGTACTTC
CDR3: CASSAAGTGSYEQYF

D: .
J: TRBJ2-7
size: .
V: TRBV7-6
DNA: TGTGCCAGCAGCTTAGGAGCCTCCTACGAGCAGTACTTC
CDR3: CASSLGASYEQYF

D: TRBD2
J: TRBJ2-7
size: .
V: TRBV7-9
DNA: TGTGCCAGCAGCTCACCGGGACTAGCGGGAATCGAGCAGTACTTC
CDR3: CASSSPGLAGIEQYF

D: TRBD1
J: TRBJ2-7
size: once
V: TRBV27
DNA: TGTGCCAGCAGTCTAGGACAGGTCTACGAGCAGTACTTC
CDR3: CASSLGQVYEQYF

D: .
J: TRBJ2-1
size: .
V: TRBV5-4
DNA: TGTGCCAGCAGCGAATACGGGGGAGGTGTGCACAATGAGCAGTTCTTC
CDR3: CASSEYGGGVHNEQFF

D: .
J: TRBJ2-7
size: .
V: TRBV7-9
DNA: TGTGCCAGCAGCTTAATCGGGAGCTCCTACGAGCAGTACTTC
CDR3: CASSLIGSSYEQYF

D: .
J: TRBJ1-1
size: once
V: TRBV9
DNA: TGTGCCAGCAGCGTAGACTCATGGGTGAACACTGAAGCTTTCTTT
CDR3: CASSVDSWVNTEAFF

D: TRBD2
J: TRBJ2-7
size: .
V: TRBV5-4
DNA: TGTGCCAGCAGCTTGGGGACTAGCACCTCCTACGAGCAGTACTTC
CDR3: CASSLGTSTSYEQYF

D: .
J: TRBJ2-1
size: .
V: TRBV23-1
DNA: TGCGCCAGCAGTCAAAGGGACCACAGCTCCTACAATGAGCAGTTCTTC
CDR3: CASSQRDHSSYNEQFF

D: .
J: TRBJ2-7
size: once
V: TRBV5-1
DNA: TGCGCCAGCAGCTTAGGAGGAGCAAGGGCGGTCTCCTACGAGCAGTACTTC
CDR3: CASSLGGARAVSYEQYF

D: TRBD2
J: TRBJ2-1
size: .
V: TRBV4-1
DNA: TGCGCCAGCAGCCAAGATTCTCTTAGGGCGGGAGAAGGCCACAATGAGCAGTTCTTC
CDR3: CASSQDSLRAGEGHNEQFF

D: .
J: TRBJ1-1
size: .
V: TRBV9
DNA: TGTGCCAGCAGCGCTTACGGGATTGTCGGGAACACTGAAGCTTTCTTT
CDR3: CASSAYGIVGNTEAFF

D: .
J: TRBJ2-1
size: .
V: TRBV4-1
DNA: TGCGCCAGCAGCCAGCGGGGTCCTGATGAGCAGTTCTTC
CDR3: CASSQRGPDEQFF

D: .
J: TRBJ1-1
size: .
V: TRBV27
DNA: TGTGCCAGCAGTTCGAGAGGACAGAACACTGAAGCTTTCTTT
CDR3: CASSSRGQNTEAFF

D: TRBD2
J: TRBJ2-7
size: .
V: TRBV25-1
DNA: TGTGCCAGCAGTGATCGCGGGGGAGTAGGCGAGCAGTACTTC
CDR3: CASSDRGGVGEQYF

D: TRBD1
J: TRBJ1-2
size: once
V: TRBV9
DNA: TGTGCCAGCAGCGTAGAAGACAGGGGATCGAACTATGGCTACACCTTC
CDR3: CASSVEDRGSNYGYTF

D: .
J: TRBJ2-3
size: .
V: TRBV6-1
DNA: TGTGCCAGCAGTCAGGGCATGGATACGCAGTATTTT
CDR3: CASSQGMDTQYF

D: .
J: TRBJ2-5
size: .
V: TRBV6-6
DNA: TGTGCCAGCAGTCCCCACTTAGAGACCCAGTACTTC
CDR3: CASSPHLETQYF

D: .
J: TRBJ2-2
size: .
V: TRBV7-7
DNA: TGTGCCAGCAGCTTAGGGACGAGCGGCACCGGGGAGCTGTTTTTT
CDR3: CASSLGTSGTGELFF

D: TRBD2
J: TRBJ2-1
size: once
V: TRBV27
DNA: TGTGCCAGCAGTTTAACGACTAGCGGGAGTGTAGGTGAGCAGTTCTTC
CDR3: CASSLTTSGSVGEQFF

D: .
J: TRBJ2-1
size: .
V: TRBV27
DNA: TGTGCCAGCCGCCTGGGTCAATACAATGAGCAGTTCTTC
CDR3: CASRLGQYNEQFF

D: .
J: TRBJ2-7
size: .
V: TRBV7-9
DNA: TGTGCCAGCAGCCAATCGGGACAATCCTACGAGCAGTACTTC
CDR3: CASSQSGQSYEQYF

D: TRBD2
J: TRBJ2-7
size: once
V: TRBV29-1
DNA: TGCAGCGCGGAAGTGGGGGACTACGATATCGAGCAGTACTTC
CDR3: CSAEVGDYDIEQYF

D: .
J: TRBJ1-2
size: .
V: TRBV7-9
DNA: TGTGCCAGCAGGAAAGAAGGGGGTTATGGCTACACCTTC
CDR3: CASRKEGGYGYTF